These T cell receptor beta chains were read from a single sample in a study of control samples from healthy donors and cancer patients. Sequencing was performed with immunoSEQ multiplex PCR; in TCRdb, only in-frame clones are kept and a portion is missing. The sample has about 79,000 clones; roughly 93% are singletons. The sequencing input was PBMCs. These receptors originate from a woman aged 40 to 50 with lung cancer. The conserved cysteine and the conserved F or W are not part of the CDR3 here. Each record gives: V gene, D gene, J gene, CDR3 protein. A D gene is named only where the DNA matches it firmly.

>TRBV5-4|NA|TRBJ2-5
ASSAGTEETQY
>TRBV30|TRBD2|TRBJ2-7
AWSPRTSGYLEQY
>TRBV5-4|NA|TRBJ1-1
ASSPTWANTEAF
>TRBV7-9|NA|TRBJ1-1
ASSLGSAEAF
>TRBV19|NA|TRBJ1-1
ASSFGTGNTEAF
>TRBV28|TRBD1|TRBJ2-1
ASTDRAYNEQF
>TRBV3-1/TRBV3-2|TRBD2|TRBJ2-3
ASSHGLAGTSTDTQY
>TRBV19|TRBD1|TRBJ1-1
ASMDLGQGTEAF
>TRBV7-7|NA|TRBJ2-5
ASSLGPGETQY
>TRBV5-1|NA|TRBJ1-1
ASSLAAGREAF
>TRBV19|NA|TRBJ1-4
ASLLGFNEKLF
>TRBV6-1|NA|TRBJ1-1
ASSDTGRGYTEAF
>TRBV5-1|TRBD1|TRBJ1-6
ASSLYLTGVNSPLH
>TRBV5-4|TRBD1|TRBJ1-1
ASSSGQGSYTEAF
>TRBV5-8|NA|TRBJ1-3
ASSLEVNIY
>TRBV2|NA|TRBJ2-3
ASRPLQETVTDTQY
>TRBV5-1|TRBD1|TRBJ2-2
ASSLTGGTGELF
>TRBV7-2|NA|TRBJ2-3
ASSLIDTQY
>TRBV11-3|NA|TRBJ1-5
ASSKRGARQPQH
>TRBV12-3/TRBV12-4|NA|TRBJ1-2
ASRGPRGYT
>TRBV27|NA|TRBJ2-3
ASSSPSTDTQY
>TRBV5-6|NA|TRBJ1-2
ASIAGTTYGYT